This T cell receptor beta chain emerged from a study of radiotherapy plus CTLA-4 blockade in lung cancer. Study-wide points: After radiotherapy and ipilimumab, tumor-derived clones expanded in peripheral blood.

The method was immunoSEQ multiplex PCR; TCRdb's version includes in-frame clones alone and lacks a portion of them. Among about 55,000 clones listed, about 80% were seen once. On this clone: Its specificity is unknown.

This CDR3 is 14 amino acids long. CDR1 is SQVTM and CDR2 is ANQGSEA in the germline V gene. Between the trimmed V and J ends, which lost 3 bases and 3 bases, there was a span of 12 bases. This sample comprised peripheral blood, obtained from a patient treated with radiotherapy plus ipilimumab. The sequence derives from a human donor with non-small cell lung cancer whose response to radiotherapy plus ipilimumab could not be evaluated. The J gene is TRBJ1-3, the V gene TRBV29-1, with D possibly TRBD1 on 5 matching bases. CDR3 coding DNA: TGCAGCGTTGAGAAAGAAGGGGTTGGAAACACCATATATTTT. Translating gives CSVEKEGVGNTIYF.